This is a list of T cell receptor beta chains from one sample in a study of T cells in Graves' hyperthyroidism and ophthalmopathy. TCRdb called the multiplex PCR reads again in MiXCR, with one record for every CDR3 protein. In the table there are some 600,000 distinct CDR3 sequences, 46% of which are singletons. Material: peripheral blood or thyroid tissue (not recorded which). These receptors all come from a woman between 18 and 30 years old with Graves' hyperthyroidism. The CDR3 runs from the conserved cysteine through the conserved F or W.

j_gene: TRBJ2-7; v_gene: TRBV7-2; len: 20; CDR3aa: CASSSQWGETALRGAYEQYF
j_gene: TRBJ1-1; v_gene: TRBV7-2; len: 14; CDR3aa: CASSLLTGFPEAFF
j_gene: TRBJ1-2; v_gene: TRBV2; len: 14; CDR3aa: CARAWSMRGGGYTF
j_gene: TRBJ2-7; v_gene: TRBV13; len: 17; CDR3aa: CASSKLSWGRRVSEQYF
j_gene: TRBJ2-5; v_gene: TRBV7-9; len: 14; CDR3aa: CASSARRGGETQYF
j_gene: TRBJ1-4; v_gene: TRBV15; len: 18; CDR3aa: CATSKDRGSMATNEKLFF
j_gene: TRBJ1-4; v_gene: TRBV2; len: 14; CDR3aa: CAIRRRGTDEKLFF
j_gene: TRBJ2-7; v_gene: TRBV5-1; len: 14; CDR3aa: CASSLGTGGYEQYF
j_gene: TRBJ1-6; v_gene: TRBV15; len: 15; CDR3aa: CATSSLGMRNSPLHF
j_gene: TRBJ2-5; v_gene: TRBV20-1; len: 11; CDR3aa: CSAQRGDPKYF
j_gene: TRBJ1-6; v_gene: TRBV2; len: 16; CDR3aa: CASSEQVDTYNSPLHF
j_gene: TRBJ2-5; v_gene: TRBV7-2; len: 16; CDR3aa: CASSLAVEIFQETQYF
j_gene: TRBJ1-4; v_gene: TRBV7-9; len: 17; CDR3aa: CASSLGALLSRAEGLFF
j_gene: TRBJ2-7; v_gene: TRBV20-1; len: 14; CDR3aa: CSASGGTSGYEQYF
j_gene: TRBJ1-1; v_gene: TRBV4-1; len: 13; CDR3aa: CASSQVFGTEAFF
j_gene: TRBJ2-5; v_gene: TRBV7-9; len: 12; CDR3aa: CASSEYQETQYF
j_gene: TRBJ2-7; v_gene: TRBV4-3; len: 14; CDR3aa: CASSQEGREREQYF
j_gene: TRBJ2-5; v_gene: TRBV19; len: 16; CDR3aa: CASSMVGQVAQETQYF